This is a list of T cell receptor beta chains from one sample in a study of human T cells and chemical hapten exposure. TCRdb reprocessed the RACE reads with MiXCR, giving one entry per CDR3 protein. Here the sample spans approximately 370,000 distinct CDR3 sequences, 5.5% being singletons. Sequencing used whole blood, obtained in connection with sensitization to the hapten diphenylcyclopropenone (DPC). These receptor sequences come from a woman in her late teens or twenties with alopecia areata. Some clones in this sample may be carry-over from other donors' samples. CDR3s include the opening cysteine and the closing phenylalanine or tryptophan. The D gene is left open where the match is weak. The size entry is marked missing in some rows and otherwise reads once, few, many or a size class.

size | D | J | V | DNA | CDR3
few | NA | TRBJ2-7 | TRBV6-6 | TGTGCCAGCAGTTTCGTGAGTTATGAGCAGTACTTC | CASSFVSYEQYF
NA | TRBD1 | TRBJ1-5 | TRBV4-1 | TGCGCCAGCAGCCAAGGTGGACAGGGGGCTTTAGGGCAGCCCCAGCATTTT | CASSQGGQGALGQPQHF
many | TRBD1 | TRBJ2-4 | TRBV29-1 | TGCAGCGTCGCCGGACAGGAGAATATGATTATTCAGTACTTC | CSVAGQENMIIQYF
many | NA | TRBJ1-4 | TRBV11-2 | TGTGCCAGCAGCTCCCCCTTAGGGGAAAAACTGTTTTTT | CASSSPLGEKLFF
NA | TRBD2 | TRBJ2-1 | TRBV29-1 | TGCAGCGTTGAAGCGGCGGGGGGGAGTTGGGATGAGCAGTTCTTC | CSVEAAGGSWDEQFF
NA | TRBD1 | TRBJ1-1 | TRBV10-3 | TGTGCCATCAGTGAGAGTACAGGGGTGAACACTGAAGCTTTCTTT | CAISESTGVNTEAFF
many | NA | TRBJ2-6 | TRBV4-1 | TGCGCCAGCAGCCCGGCCAACTCTGGGGCCAACGTCCTGACTTTC | CASSPANSGANVLTF
NA | NA | TRBJ1-2 | TRBV3-1 | TGTGCCAGCAGCCAAATCGCACACTATGGCTACACCTTC | CASSQIAHYGYTF
many | NA | TRBJ2-3 | TRBV4-2 | TGTGCCAGCAGTTATTCCGGGCGAACGCAGGAGACAGATACGCAGTATTTT | CASSYSGRTQETDTQYF
many | NA | TRBJ1-1 | TRBV4-3 | TGCGCCAGCAGCCCCGCTTCGACAGAGAACACTGAAGCTTTCTTT | CASSPASTENTEAFF
many | TRBD1 | TRBJ1-2 | TRBV6-5 | TGTGCCAGCAGTTACTCCCAGGGACAGGGGTGGTATGGCTACACCTTC | CASSYSQGQGWYGYTF
few | NA | TRBJ1-2 | TRBV3-1 | TGTGCCAGCAGCCAAGTATTGGGGCCCCCCTCGGGTGGCTACACCTTC | CASSQVLGPPSGGYTF
many | TRBD1 | TRBJ2-7 | TRBV7-6 | TGTGCCAGCAGCAGAGGACAGGGTTTATTCTACGAGCAGTACTTC | CASSRGQGLFYEQYF
few | TRBD1 | TRBJ1-1 | TRBV6-6 | TGTGCCAGCAGTTTCCGGGACAGGGGCGACACTGAAGCTTTCTTT | CASSFRDRGDTEAFF
few | NA | TRBJ2-5 | TRBV6-1 | TGTGCCAGCAGTGAACCTGGGGAGACCCAGTACTTC | CASSEPGETQYF
NA | TRBD2 | TRBJ2-2 | TRBV6-2/TRBV6-3 | TGTGCCAGCAGGGGAGGACTAGCCACCGGGGAGCTGTTTTTT | CASRGGLATGELFF
NA | NA | TRBJ2-1 | TRBV10-3 | TGTGCCATCAGTGGGACAACCTACAATGAGCAGTTCTTC | CAISGTTYNEQFF
few | NA | TRBJ1-1 | TRBV29-1 | TGCAGCGTTGAGGGGTACACTGACACTGAAGCTTTCTTT | CSVEGYTDTEAFF
NA | NA | TRBJ2-2 | TRBV7-3 | TGTGCCAGCAGCCAGGACTCTAACACCGGGGAGCTGTTTTTT | CASSQDSNTGELFF
NA | TRBD1 | TRBJ1-5 | TRBV2 | TGTGCCAGCAGTGAAGAAGCGACAGGGGTGCAGCCCCAGCATTTT | CASSEEATGVQPQHF
few | TRBD2 | TRBJ2-3 | TRBV10-3 | TGTGCCATCAGCGGTCCCGGGACTAGCGGCACAGATACGCAGTATTTT | CAISGPGTSGTDTQYF
few | NA | TRBJ1-6 | TRBV4-3 | TGCGCCAGCAGCCAAAGGGGGGTTGGATCACCCCTCCACTTT | CASSQRGVGSPLHF
NA | NA | TRBJ2-6 | TRBV7-9 | TGTGCCAGCAGCCTAATACAGCCCTCTGGGGCCAACGTCCTGACTTTC | CASSLIQPSGANVLTF
few | NA | TRBJ1-5 | TRBV16 | TGTGCCAGCAGCCAATTTGTGGGCCAGCCCCAGCATTTT | CASSQFVGQPQHF
NA | NA | TRBJ1-1 | TRBV12-3/TRBV12-4 | TGTGCCAGCACCGCGGGGCCCACTGAAGCTTTCTTT | CASTAGPTEAFF
NA | NA | TRBJ1-1 | TRBV7-8 | TGTGCCAGCAGCTTATCGATGGGGGGGTTGAACACTGAAGCTTTCTTT | CASSLSMGGLNTEAFF
many | NA | TRBJ1-2 | TRBV6-5 | TGTGCCAGCAGTTCCATCCTCAGGGGCTCTAACTATGGCTACACCTTC | CASSSILRGSNYGYTF
many | NA | TRBJ1-1 | TRBV7-2 | TGTGCCAGCAGCCTCCTTATGACTGAAGCTTTCTTT | CASSLLMTEAFF
few | NA | TRBJ2-7 | TRBV27 | TGTGCCAGCAGTTTATCGGGCGGTAAGGGACCGTACGAGCAGTACTTC | CASSLSGGKGPYEQYF
NA | NA | TRBJ1-6 | TRBV9 | TGTGCCAGCAGCGTAGATCCGAGCTCCTATAATTCACCCCTCCACTTT | CASSVDPSSYNSPLHF
few | TRBD2 | TRBJ2-3 | TRBV20-1 | TGCAGTGCGGAGGGACTAGCGGGGGGGCCGATAGATACGCAGTATTTT | CSAEGLAGGPIDTQYF